This T cell receptor (beta chain) was documented in a study of cytotoxic CD8 clonotypes in ibrutinib-treated CLL. At the level of the study: Responses comprised some 24 partial and 2 complete; at median around 70 months, about 15 remained remitted and around twelve progressed.

Clones were sequenced by immunoSEQ multiplex PCR, and TCRdb holds only the in-frame ones, with some missing. The data contain roughly 70,000 clones, approximately 80% of them singletons. Trimming removed 3 bases at V and 9 bases at J, with 14 bases between. This CDR3 is built from 13 residues. CDR1 is MGHDK and CDR2 is SYGVNS in the germline V gene. The receptor was isolated from a human donor with chronic lymphocytic leukemia. The chain uses TRBV25-1 and TRBJ2-5; perhaps TRBD1 as D (6 bases). The sample in question was PBMCs, obtained at disease progression, from a patient treated with ibrutinib. In nucleotides, the CDR3 is TGTGCCAGCAGTGAGTTGGGGGCTAGAGCCCAGTACTTC. This gives the protein CASSELGARAQYF.